These 24 T cell receptor beta chains came from one sample sequenced in a study of cytomegalovirus exposure and HLA in healthy donors. The study ran its PCR with 60 Vbeta and 13 Jbeta primers. Here immunoSEQ multiplex PCR was the method, and the copy in TCRdb shows in-frame clones only, minus some. Of about 110,000 clones listed, 69% were seen once; the top ten hold 5% to 7%. Sequenced sample: PBMCs. Receptors originate from a woman aged 65 to 85 in good health and CMV-seropositive.

This chain uses TRBV7-2 with TRBJ1-2, with D tentatively TRBD1 (6 bases). Germline CDR1 and CDR2: SGHTA and FQGNSA. V lost 5 bases and J 7 bases, leaving 14 bases between the germline ends. CDR3 length: 13 amino acids. The CDR3 DNA follows: TGTGCCAGCAGCCTCCAGGGGTATGGTGGCTACACCTTC. Its protein is CASSLQGYGGYTF.

This rearrangement joins TRBV6-1 to TRBJ1-4; D might be TRBD1 (5 bases). The germline V and J ends were trimmed by 6 bases and 5 bases, with 13 bases remaining between them. The CDR3 has 14 residues. Germline assignment: CDR1 MNHNS and CDR2 SASEGT. CDR3 region: CASRGGEVNEKLFF. The CDR3 DNA follows: TGTGCCAGCAGGGGGGGGGAAGTGAATGAAAAACTGTTTTTT.

The V and J genes are TRBV6-1 and TRBJ2-5; 7 nucleotides line up with TRBD2. The CDR3 is 13 amino acids. V dropped 5 bases and J dropped 4; count of bases not matched to a gene: 4. CDR1 is MNHNS, CDR2 SASEGT, per germline. CDR3 in amino acids: CASSRGEGETQYF. In DNA form, the CDR3 reads TGTGCCAGCAGTCGGGGGGAGGGAGAGACCCAGTACTTC.

The V call is TRBV30, the J call TRBJ2-5, with 7 nucleotides matching TRBD1. Germline lookup yields CDR1 GTSNPN and CDR2 SVGIG (reference sequence). V shed 3 bases and J 7 bases; nucleotides not matched to a gene: 11. The CDR3 contains 14 residues. CDR3 region: CAWRRPGTVGTQYF. The CDR3 DNA follows: TGTGCCTGGAGGAGACCTGGGACAGTGGGGACCCAGTACTTC.

On this clone: The same CDR3 arises from other DNA sequences in this sample as well. This chain uses TRBV30 with TRBJ1-6; the D gene is possibly TRBD1 (6 bases). V was trimmed by 2 bases and J by 8 bases, leaving 10 bases between them. The CDR3 covers 13 residues. Germline CDR1 reads GTSNPN; CDR2 reads SVGIG (reference sequence). CDR3 residues: CAWSLGGDSPLHF. The CDR3 DNA reads as TGTGCCTGGAGTCTAGGGGGGGATTCACCCCTCCACTTT.

The count of this clone is one. The rearrangement uses TRBV7-2 and TRBJ1-1; D perhaps matches TRBD1 (6 bases). The CDR3 extends over 13 amino acids. Germline CDR1 reads SGHTA; CDR2 reads FQGNSA. Trimming left V 5 bases short and J 4 bases short, with 11 bases between. This chain's CDR3 is CASSLGGGTEAFF. The CDR3 DNA sequence: TGTGCCAGCAGCCTAGGAGGGGGCACTGAAGCTTTCTTT.

V and J are TRBV11-2 and TRBJ1-5; 10 positions agree with TRBD1. Germline assignment: CDR1 SGHAT and CDR2 FQNNGV. The CDR3 contains 15 residues. V dropped 0 bases and J dropped 7; count of bases not matched to a gene: 3. CDR3 bases: TGTGCCAGCAGCTTAGAGGGGGACAGGGGCCAGCCCCAGCATTTT. Protein product: CASSLEGDRGQPQHF.

As DNA, the CDR3 is TGTGCCAGCAGCCTAGACGGTTATGGCTACACCTTC. Translating it yields CASSLDGYGYTF. The rearrangement links TRBV7-2 to TRBJ1-2; D uncertain. Trimming cost V 5 bases and J 5 bases, with 9 bases left between them. Germline V lookup: CDR1 SGHTA, CDR2 FQGNSA. The CDR3 runs 12 residues. Looking up the rest from reference TRBV7-2 and TRBJ1-2 gives the full variable domain: GAGVSQSPSNKVTEKGKDVELRCDPISGHTALYWYRQSLGQGLEFLIYFQGNSAPDKSGLPSDRFSAERTGGSVSTLTIQRTQQEDSAVYLCASSLDGYGYTFGSGTRLTVV.

This clone occurred a few times. This chain connects TRBV7-8 to TRBJ1-5, with 7 bases matching TRBD1. CDR1 is SGHVS and CDR2 is FQNEAQ in the germline V gene. V shed 5 bases, J shed 0 bases, and the junction held 4 bases outside the gene matches. CDR3 length: 15 residues. This CDR3 is CASSRDSLSNQPQHF. CDR3 nucleotides: TGTGCCAGCAGCAGGGACAGCCTTAGCAATCAGCCCCAGCATTTT. Supplemented by reference TRBV7-8 and TRBJ1-5, the full variable domain reads GAGVSQSPRYKVAKRGQDVALRCDPISGHVSLFWYQQALGQGPEFLTYFQNEAQLDKSGLPSDRFFAERPEGSVSTLKIQRTQQEDSAVYLCASSRDSLSNQPQHFGDGTRLSIL.

Of note for this clone: This specimen includes other DNA sequences encoding the same CDR3. This chain connects TRBV25-1 to TRBJ2-3; TRBD2 matches at 9 bases. The CDR3 runs 15 residues. CDR1 is MGHDK, CDR2 SYGVNS, per germline. The J segment lost 1 base and the V segment lost 4 bases, leaving 3 bases of the junction unmatched. In DNA, the CDR3 is TGTGCCAGCAGTGCAGAGCGGGGGGGCACAGATACGCAGTATTTT. Protein: CASSAERGGTDTQYF.

This CDR3 is CAWSVSGAPSYEQYF. CDR3 DNA sequence: TGTGCCTGGAGTGTAAGCGGGGCCCCCTCCTACGAGCAGTACTTC. The rearrangement links TRBV30 to TRBJ2-7; TRBD2 agrees at 7 bases. V lost 0 bases to trimming and J lost 0 bases; unmatched junction nucleotides: 5. Looked up from germline, CDR1 is GTSNPN and CDR2 is SVGIG (reference sequence). This CDR3 contains 15 residues.

CDR3 in DNA: TGTGCCAGTAGTGTCTCGGACAGGGCCAATCAGCCCCAGCATTTT. Amino acids: CASSVSDRANQPQHF. This chain uses TRBV19 with TRBJ1-5; TRBD1 agrees at 8 bases. The CDR3 runs 15 residues. Germline CDR1 is LNHDA and CDR2 is SQIVND (reference sequence). The junction had 6 bases not matched to a gene; V was cut back by 5 bases and J by 3 bases.

This clone was seen just once. The chain couples TRBV14 to TRBJ2-1, with D possibly TRBD2 on 5 matching bases. This CDR3 comprises 14 residues. Germline V lookup: CDR1 SGHDN, CDR2 FVKESK. V was cut by 2 bases and J by 8 bases, with 13 bases left in between. The CDR3 DNA reads as TGTGCCAGCAGCCAATGGACTGGTGGGGATGAGCAGTTCTTC. Protein: CASSQWTGGDEQFF.

CDR3 loop: CASSSTTGAETQYF. CDR3 coding DNA: TGTGCCAGCAGTTCCACAACAGGGGCGGAGACCCAGTACTTC. V and J are TRBV6-6 and TRBJ2-5, with 7 bases aligning to TRBD1. Germline CDR1 MNHNY, CDR2 SVGAGI (reference sequence). V was clipped by 4 bases and J by 5 bases; unmatched bases: 7. The CDR3 spans 14 residues.

This clone was counted only a few times. The CDR3 loop reads CASSFADRTNTEAFF. For the CDR3, the DNA is TGCGCCAGCAGCTTCGCGGACAGGACGAACACTGAAGCTTTCTTT. The chain carries TRBV4-1 and TRBJ1-1, with 7 bases identical to TRBD1. V shed 5 bases and J 1 base; nucleotides not matched to a gene: 7. The germline V gene encodes CDR1 MGHRA and CDR2 YSYEKL. This CDR3 comprises 15 residues.

In DNA, the CDR3 is TGTGCCACCGGGACAGCCTCTCGCTATGGCTACACCTTC. This gives the protein CATGTASRYGYTF. This chain uses TRBV6-1 with TRBJ1-2; TRBD1 aligns across 7 bases. CDR3 length: 13 residues. Germline CDR1 and CDR2: MNHNS and SASEGT. V was pared by 10 bases and J by 4 bases, with 9 bases of the junction left unmatched.

The chain links TRBV21-1 to TRBJ2-5; the D segment call TRBD2 is taken from the table without a DNA check. TRBV21-1 corresponds to a pseudogene. This CDR3 comprises 14 residues. The CDR3 here is CASSKEMRQETQYF. In DNA, the CDR3 is TGTGCCAGCAGCAAAGAGATGAGGCAGGAGACCCAGTACTTC.

This chain joins TRBV25-1 and TRBJ2-3; maybe TRBD2 (6 bases). Trimming removed 5 bases from V and 2 bases from J, with 20 bases in between. CDR3 length: 17 amino acids. Germline CDR1 and CDR2: MGHDK and SYGVNS. The CDR3 region has the DNA TGTGCCAGCAGTTCGCTTATAGGGACTCGTGCCACAGATACGCAGTATTTT. Encoded protein: CASSSLIGTRATDTQYF.

This clone occurred a few times. Other nucleotide sequences in the sample specify the same CDR3. This sequence joins TRBV6-5 and TRBJ2-5, with 11 bases matching TRBD1. The CDR3 consists of 15 residues. The germline gives CDR1 MNHEY, CDR2 SVGAGI. Trimming at V came to 1 base and at J to 5 bases, leaving 3 bases not matched to a gene. The CDR3 coding sequence is TGTGCCAGCAGTTACTGGGGGACAGGGGGGGAGACCCAGTACTTC. Translating it yields CASSYWGTGGETQYF.

The rearrangement links TRBV11-2 to TRBJ1-1; 10 bases fit TRBD1. CDR1 SGHAT and CDR2 FQNNGV come from the germline V gene. The V gene end was trimmed by 1 base and the J gene end by 10 bases; junction bases not matched to a gene: 9. The CDR3 is 15 amino acids. In DNA, the CDR3 is TGTGCCAGCAGCTTAGTGGGGACAGGGGAATATGCAGCTTTCTTT. Protein product: CASSLVGTGEYAAFF.

The CDR3 spells CASSSGLAGVYEQYF. Here the CDR3 DNA reads TGTGCCAGCAGCTCCGGACTAGCGGGGGTCTACGAGCAGTACTTC. This chain joins TRBV7-7 and TRBJ2-7; 13 nucleotides align to TRBD2. Looked up from germline, CDR1 is SSHAT and CDR2 is FNYEAQ (reference sequence). Trimming took 4 bases from V and 3 from J; bases not matched to a gene: 3. CDR3 length: 15 amino acids.

The rearrangement links TRBV7-9 to TRBJ1-1; D ambiguous. V was trimmed by 6 bases and J by 7 bases, leaving 12 bases between them. Germline V gene data show CDR1 as SEHNR and CDR2 as FQNEAQ (reference sequence). The CDR3 has 12 amino acids. The CDR3 DNA reads TGTGCCAGCAGTTCCCCCTCCAGTGAAGCTTTCTTT. This translates into CASSSPSSEAFF.

The CDR3 DNA is TGTGCCAGCAGCTTGAGCAGCGGGGTAACTGAGCAGTTCTTC. As protein: CASSLSSGVTEQFF. The V and J genes are TRBV7-2 and TRBJ2-1; TRBD2 agrees at 7 bases. V lost 3 bases to trimming and J lost 9 bases; unmatched junction nucleotides: 8. The CDR3 loop spans 14 amino acids. Germline V gives CDR1 SGHTA, CDR2 FQGNSA.

The chain employs TRBV10-1 and TRBJ2-1; D remains unclear. Between the trimmed V and J ends, which lost 0 bases and 4 bases, there was a span of 7 bases. The CDR3 totals 14 residues. Germline CDR1 is WNHNN and CDR2 is SYGVQD (reference sequence). In DNA form, the CDR3 reads TGCGCCAGCAGTGAGTCCCAGACTTACAATGAGCAGTTCTTC. Translation: CASSESQTYNEQFF.